A selection of T cell receptor beta chains follows, all from one sample in a study of STAT5B mutations in CD4+ large granular lymphocyte leukemia. The method was immunoSEQ multiplex PCR; TCRdb's version includes in-frame clones alone and lacks a portion of them. Of tens of thousands of clones in the sample, roughly four fifths were seen once. Specimen: CD4+ T cells from blood buffy coats. These receptors were taken from a human donor in good health. CDR3s include the opening cysteine and the closing phenylalanine or tryptophan. D genes are given only for firm matches. Not every row has a clone size; where given, it reads once, few, many or a size class.

.	TRBV10-1	TRBJ2-3	.	TGCGCCAGCCTTGGGACGGGGAGAGATACGCAGTATTTT	CASLGTGRDTQYF
once	TRBV28	TRBJ2-5	.	TGTGCCAGCAATTCCGGGACACTACAAGAGACCCAGTACTTC	CASNSGTLQETQYF
.	TRBV10-1	TRBJ2-7	.	TGCGCCAGCACGCGGATTGACTACGAGCAGTACTTC	CASTRIDYEQYF
.	TRBV27	TRBJ1-6	.	TGTGCCAGCACTCTGGGGAATTCACCCCTCCACTTT	CASTLGNSPLHF
.	TRBV4-1	TRBJ1-2	.	TGCGCCAGCAGTGGGGCTGATATGCGAAACTATGGCTACACCTTC	CASSGADMRNYGYTF
.	TRBV10-3	TRBJ2-3	TRBD2	TGTGCCATCAGCCCAACCACTAGCGGGACTAGCACAGATACGCAGTATTTT	CAISPTTSGTSTDTQYF
.	TRBV9	TRBJ2-2	TRBD2	TGTGCCAGCAGCCTCTCGGAGGGACTAGCCCCCGGGGAGCTGTTTTTT	CASSLSEGLAPGELFF
once	TRBV4-1	TRBJ2-7	.	TGCGCCAGCAGCCAGACGCCCGGACCGTTAAGCTCCTACGAGCAGTACTTC	CASSQTPGPLSSYEQYF
.	TRBV5-1	TRBJ1-2	TRBD1	TGCGCCAGCACCCCTACACCGGGACAGGGGGCTTCGGGCTATGGCTACACCTTC	CASTPTPGQGASGYGYTF
.	TRBV19	TRBJ1-3	.	TGTGCCAGTAGCCTTTGGTTGGGGTCTGGAAACACCATATATTTT	CASSLWLGSGNTIYF
.	TRBV19	TRBJ1-1	TRBD1	TGTGCCAGTAGCAGACAGGGGAGGATCGGTGAAGCTTTCTTT	CASSRQGRIGEAFF
.	TRBV29-1	TRBJ2-2	TRBD1	TGCAGCGTCCACACAGGACAGGGGGGGACCGGGGAGCTGTTTTTT	CSVHTGQGGTGELFF
once	TRBV5-1	TRBJ2-7	.	TGCGCCAGCAGCGCAAATTACAGGGAGCTCTCCTACGAGCAGTACTTC	CASSANYRELSYEQYF
.	TRBV5-1	TRBJ2-5	.	TGCGCCAGCAGCTTGGAGGGGGGCGAGACCCAGTACTTC	CASSLEGGETQYF
.	TRBV5-1	TRBJ2-3	.	TGCGCCAGCAGCTTGGTCACGGCTAGCACAGATACGCAGTATTTT	CASSLVTASTDTQYF
.	TRBV10-2	TRBJ2-1	.	TGCGCCAGCAGTGAGTCGACAGGAAAGCGGCCATACAATGAGCAGTTCTTC	CASSESTGKRPYNEQFF
.	TRBV5-1	TRBJ2-1	TRBD2	TGCGCCAGCAGCACCCGCCAGTTTACTAGCGACTACAATGAGCAGTTCTTC	CASSTRQFTSDYNEQFF
.	TRBV11-1	TRBJ2-2	.	TGTGCCAGCAGCTTTGCCAACACCGGGGAGCTGTTTTTT	CASSFANTGELFF
.	TRBV25-1	TRBJ2-7	.	TGTGCCAGCAGAGGGACGGTTAGCTCCTACGAGCAGTACTTC	CASRGTVSSYEQYF
.	TRBV19	TRBJ1-1	.	TGTGCCAGTAGTAATCAGGGGCGCACTGAAGCTTTCTTT	CASSNQGRTEAFF
.	TRBV30	TRBJ2-1	.	TGTGCCTGGAGTGTGATGGGAGGCTACAATGAGCAGTTCTTC	CAWSVMGGYNEQFF
.	TRBV28	TRBJ1-1	.	TGTGCATCCCAGGGGAGGGGAGTGAACACTGAAGCTTTCTTT	CASQGRGVNTEAFF
.	TRBV19	TRBJ2-2	.	TGTGCCAGTAGTATACTAAGTGGCGGGGAGCTGTTTTTT	CASSILSGGELFF
.	TRBV6-5	TRBJ1-6	TRBD1	TGTGCCAGCAGCTGGGGGACAGTAGATAATTCACCCCTCCACTTT	CASSWGTVDNSPLHF
.	TRBV30	TRBJ2-5	.	TGTGCCTGTCAGAAAGAGACCCAGTACTTC	CACQKETQYF
few	TRBV9	TRBJ2-5	TRBD1	TGTGCCAGCAGCGTAGGAGGGACAGGGGGGATCGAAGAGACCCAGTACTTC	CASSVGGTGGIEETQYF
.	TRBV7-9	TRBJ2-3	.	TGTGCCAGCAGCTTCTCTCGCAGGGGAGGGACAGATACGCAGTATTTT	CASSFSRRGGTDTQYF
few	TRBV4-1	TRBJ1-1	TRBD1	TGCGCCAGCAGCCAAGCCTACAGGGGGCGAACTGAAGCTTTCTTT	CASSQAYRGRTEAFF
.	TRBV5-4	TRBJ2-2	TRBD2	TGTGCCAGCAGCACAGTAGCGGGAACCGGGGAGCTGTTTTTT	CASSTVAGTGELFF
.	TRBV5-1	TRBJ2-3	TRBD1	TGCGCCAGCAGCGGGACAGGGGCCCTCTTCACTAGCACAGATACGCAGTATTTT	CASSGTGALFTSTDTQYF
.	TRBV11-1	TRBJ2-3	.	TGTGCCAGCAGCTCTCCCGGGACGGATACGCAGTATTTT	CASSSPGTDTQYF
few	TRBV7-3	TRBJ1-3	.	TGTGCCAGCAGCTTAACGGGACACGGAAACACCATATATTTT	CASSLTGHGNTIYF
.	TRBV14	TRBJ1-3	.	TGTGCCAGCAGCCGCAACCCCCTGGGGTGGTCTGGAAACACCATATATTTT	CASSRNPLGWSGNTIYF
.	TRBV7-9	TRBJ1-2	TRBD1	TGTGCCAGCAGCCCCCGGGACAGGGGGGGCTATGGCTACACCTTC	CASSPRDRGGYGYTF
.	TRBV5-1	TRBJ1-6	TRBD1	TGCGCCAGCAGCTTGGGCGGGACAGGGGACACCTATAATTCACCCCTCCACTTT	CASSLGGTGDTYNSPLHF
.	TRBV11-1	TRBJ2-3	.	TGTGCCAGCAGTCTCTCCAGCGGGTACACAGATACGCGGTATTTT	CASSLSSGYTDTRYF
.	TRBV5-6	TRBJ1-1	.	TGTGCCAGCAGCTTTAACTCCGGGGGAGGGACTGAAGCTTTCTTT	CASSFNSGGGTEAFF
.	TRBV10-3	TRBJ1-4	.	TGTGCCACCCGGGAGGGAGCTAATGAAAAACTGTTTTTT	CATREGANEKLFF
.	TRBV27	TRBJ1-1	.	TGTGCCAGCAGTTATCGGGGGAGAAGCACTGAAGCTTTCTTT	CASSYRGRSTEAFF
.	TRBV6-6	TRBJ2-7	.	TGTGCCAGCAGTGGACGGGACCGCTCAACCGAGCAGTACTTC	CASSGRDRSTEQYF
.	TRBV7-2	TRBJ2-5	.	TGTGCCAGCAGCAAGTGGCTTCAGGAGACCCAGTACTTC	CASSKWLQETQYF
.	TRBV2	TRBJ2-6	TRBD1	TGTGCCAGCAGGGGACAGGCCTCTGGGGCCAACGTCCTGACTTTC	CASRGQASGANVLTF
.	TRBV2	TRBJ1-1	.	TGTGCCAGCAGTGGCCCCCGGCCGCTGAACACTGAAGCTTTCTTT	CASSGPRPLNTEAFF
.	TRBV6-6	TRBJ2-1	.	TGTGCCAGCAGTCTGGAACAAGGAAACTCCTACAATGAGCAGTTCTTC	CASSLEQGNSYNEQFF
.	TRBV6-1	TRBJ2-2	.	TGTGCCAGCAGTTGGGGGTCCACCGGGGAGCTGTTTTTT	CASSWGSTGELFF
.	TRBV19	TRBJ1-5	.	TGTGCCAGTAGTATGCAGGGTAGGGATCAGCCCCAGCATTTT	CASSMQGRDQPQHF
.	TRBV7-9	TRBJ2-3	TRBD1	TGTGCCAGCAGCTCGACAGGGTACCCTAGCACAGATACGCAGTATTTT	CASSSTGYPSTDTQYF
.	TRBV2	TRBJ1-2	TRBD1	TGTGCCAGCACCCCCTGGACAGGGGATAACTATGGCTACACCTTC	CASTPWTGDNYGYTF
.	TRBV11-3	TRBJ2-7	TRBD2	TGTGCCAGCAGCCCGTCCGGGACTAGCGGCTACGAGCAGTACTTC	CASSPSGTSGYEQYF